Listed below are T cell receptor beta chains from one sample, sequenced in a study of shared clonotypes between healthy human individuals. Data came from immunoSEQ multiplex PCR; TCRdb stores just in-frame clones and leaves some out. The table shows hundreds of thousands of clones, with 60% to 75% occurring only once. The specimen sequenced was memory CD4+ T cells sorted from blood. The source is a woman between 25 and 40 years old in good health. Each CDR3 is given with its conserved first and last residue. D genes are given only for firm matches. Size tells how often a clone was seen (once, few, many) or the class of an expanded clone, and some rows leave it out.

V: TRBV7-2
size: NA
J: TRBJ2-3
D: NA
DNA: TGTGCCAGCAGCTTAGGGCCTAGCACAGATACGCAGTATTTT
CDR3: CASSLGPSTDTQYF

V: TRBV19
size: once
J: TRBJ1-2
D: TRBD1
DNA: TGTGCCAGTACCGAGGACAGGGGCGACATCTACACCTTC
CDR3: CASTEDRGDIYTF

V: TRBV6-1
size: once
J: TRBJ2-7
D: NA
DNA: TGTGCCAGCAGTGGCGGGACATGGATTGAGTACGAGCAGTACTTC
CDR3: CASSGGTWIEYEQYF

V: TRBV28
size: NA
J: TRBJ2-4
D: NA
DNA: TGTGCCAGCAGTTTGGCGGCTAACCTAGTTCAGTACTTC
CDR3: CASSLAANLVQYF

V: TRBV23-1
size: NA
J: TRBJ2-6
D: TRBD1
DNA: TGCGCCAGCAGTCAACGGGACAGCACCCCCACGGACTCTGGGGCCAACGTCCTGACTTTC
CDR3: CASSQRDSTPTDSGANVLTF

V: TRBV2
size: NA
J: TRBJ2-7
D: NA
DNA: TGTGCCAGCAGTGAACTTGGCTACGAGCAGTACTTC
CDR3: CASSELGYEQYF

V: TRBV18
size: NA
J: TRBJ2-2
D: NA
DNA: TGTGCCAGCTCATCGTCAGGTCAGAACACCGGGGAGCTGTTTTTT
CDR3: CASSSSGQNTGELFF

V: TRBV6-6
size: NA
J: TRBJ1-5
D: NA
DNA: TGTGCCAGCAGTTACTCGAAACCGTTGGTTGGTCAGCCCCAGCATTTT
CDR3: CASSYSKPLVGQPQHF

V: TRBV28
size: NA
J: TRBJ1-2
D: NA
DNA: TGTGCCAGCAGTTTATCGGGGGGGCGAGCCGGCTACACCTTC
CDR3: CASSLSGGRAGYTF

V: TRBV7-6
size: NA
J: TRBJ2-3
D: TRBD2
DNA: TGTGCCAGCAGCAAACTAGCGGGAGTCACAGATACGCAGTATTTT
CDR3: CASSKLAGVTDTQYF

V: TRBV7-8
size: NA
J: TRBJ1-1
D: NA
DNA: TGTGCCAGCAGCCCCCAGGGTAGGAACACTGAAGCTTTCTTT
CDR3: CASSPQGRNTEAFF

V: TRBV6-5
size: NA
J: TRBJ1-1
D: NA
DNA: TGTGCCAGCAGTTCGATCCTAGGGGATAGGAACACTGAAGCTTTCTTT
CDR3: CASSSILGDRNTEAFF

V: TRBV28
size: NA
J: TRBJ1-2
D: NA
DNA: TGTGCCAGCAGTTTAGTGGGGACTGTCATTAACTATGGCTACACCTTC
CDR3: CASSLVGTVINYGYTF

V: TRBV11-2
size: NA
J: TRBJ2-1
D: TRBD2
DNA: TGTGCCAGCAGCCTCCCCGGGGGGCGGGAGGCCTACAATGAGCAGTTCTTC
CDR3: CASSLPGGREAYNEQFF

V: TRBV28
size: NA
J: TRBJ2-3
D: TRBD2
DNA: TGTGCCAGCAGTTCCAGCGGGAGAGGCGATACGCAGTATTTT
CDR3: CASSSSGRGDTQYF

V: TRBV27
size: NA
J: TRBJ1-5
D: NA
DNA: TGTGCCAGCAGTTTAAACGCCAGGGCGAGGGATCAGCCCCAGCATTTT
CDR3: CASSLNARARDQPQHF

V: TRBV27
size: NA
J: TRBJ2-1
D: TRBD2
DNA: TGTGCCAGCAGTCCAACTAGCGGGAGGGCTCTGGGGAATGAGCAGTTCTTC
CDR3: CASSPTSGRALGNEQFF

V: TRBV5-1
size: NA
J: TRBJ1-1
D: NA
DNA: TGCGCCAGCAGCTTGGGCCAGGCGAACACTGAAGCTTTCTTT
CDR3: CASSLGQANTEAFF

V: TRBV27
size: NA
J: TRBJ1-5
D: NA
DNA: TGTGCCAGCAGTAACAAACGACCTCACGATAATCAGCCCCAGCATTTT
CDR3: CASSNKRPHDNQPQHF

V: TRBV6-6
size: NA
J: TRBJ1-1
D: TRBD1
DNA: TGTGCCAGCAGCCCGGGACAGGGGTGGACTGAAGCTTTCTTT
CDR3: CASSPGQGWTEAFF

V: TRBV11-2
size: NA
J: TRBJ2-2
D: TRBD2
DNA: TGTGCCAGCAGCTCGTTAAGCGGGAAGGGAACCGGGGAGCTGTTTTTT
CDR3: CASSSLSGKGTGELFF

V: TRBV21-1
size: NA
J: TRBJ2-2
D: NA
DNA: TGTGCCAGCAGCAAGCTAGCGGGAGACACCGGGGAGCTGTTTTTT
CDR3: CASSKLAGDTGELFF

V: TRBV9
size: NA
J: TRBJ2-4
D: NA
DNA: TGTGCCAGCAGCGTAGGTGAGGGGAGCATTCAGTACTTC
CDR3: CASSVGEGSIQYF

V: TRBV2
size: NA
J: TRBJ2-7
D: TRBD2
DNA: TGTGCCAGCAGTGTCGGAGCGGGGGGCTCCTACGAGCAGTACTTC
CDR3: CASSVGAGGSYEQYF

V: TRBV5-1
size: NA
J: TRBJ2-2
D: NA
DNA: TGCGCCAGCAGCCCACAAACCAGGAACACCGGGGAGCTGTTTTTT
CDR3: CASSPQTRNTGELFF

V: TRBV7-9
size: NA
J: TRBJ2-5
D: NA
DNA: TGTGCCAGCAGCTTTACTCGGCGCGCCGAAGAGACCCAGTACTTC
CDR3: CASSFTRRAEETQYF

V: TRBV10-3
size: NA
J: TRBJ2-7
D: NA
DNA: TGTGCCATCAGTGAGGTTTACAGGGAAAAAGAGCAGTACTTC
CDR3: CAISEVYREKEQYF

V: TRBV28
size: NA
J: TRBJ2-7
D: NA
DNA: TGTGCCAGCGAGGGCACCGACTACGAGCAGTACTTC
CDR3: CASEGTDYEQYF

V: TRBV6-6
size: NA
J: TRBJ1-2
D: NA
DNA: TGTGCCAGCAGCACGGGGGGGACATCTTCCTATGGCTACACCTTC
CDR3: CASSTGGTSSYGYTF

V: TRBV6-1
size: NA
J: TRBJ2-7
D: TRBD2
DNA: TGTGCCAGCAGTCGGGCTAGCGGAAAGCAGTACTTC
CDR3: CASSRASGKQYF

V: TRBV18
size: NA
J: TRBJ2-1
D: TRBD2
DNA: TGTGCCAGCTCACCGCGAGCGGGAGGCTCTATGAATGAGCAGTTCTTC
CDR3: CASSPRAGGSMNEQFF

V: TRBV5-1
size: NA
J: TRBJ2-2
D: TRBD2
DNA: TGCGCCAGCACGGCTAGCGGGAGGAACACCGGGGAGCTGTTTTTT
CDR3: CASTASGRNTGELFF

V: TRBV7-9
size: NA
J: TRBJ1-5
D: NA
DNA: TGTGCCAGCAGCAAGACAGATCAGCCCCAGCATTTT
CDR3: CASSKTDQPQHF

V: TRBV6-6
size: NA
J: TRBJ2-3
D: TRBD2
DNA: TGTGCCAGCAGACCCAGCGGGACCCGCACAGATACGCAGTATTTT
CDR3: CASRPSGTRTDTQYF

V: TRBV6-1
size: many
J: TRBJ1-3
D: TRBD1
DNA: TGTGCCAGCAGTGAGCGACAGGGAGGCGGAAACACCATATATTTT
CDR3: CASSERQGGGNTIYF

V: TRBV5-6
size: NA
J: TRBJ1-5
D: TRBD1
DNA: TGTGCCAGCAGCTCGACAGGGTCCGCTCAGCCCCAGCATTTT
CDR3: CASSSTGSAQPQHF

V: TRBV2
size: NA
J: TRBJ2-5
D: NA
DNA: TGTGCCAGCAGTAGGTCCGGAGAAGAGACCCAGTACTTC
CDR3: CASSRSGEETQYF

V: TRBV14
size: NA
J: TRBJ1-2
D: NA
DNA: TGTGCCAGCAGACTTAATCAGGGTGGGGGCTACACCTTC
CDR3: CASRLNQGGGYTF

V: TRBV6-4
size: few
J: TRBJ1-1
D: NA
DNA: TGTGCCAGCACTAACGAGGGGGGTACTGAAGCTTTCTTT
CDR3: CASTNEGGTEAFF

V: TRBV28
size: NA
J: TRBJ2-7
D: TRBD2
DNA: TGTGCCAGCAGTGCCCCCGGACTAGCGGGAGTTGGGCAGTACTTC
CDR3: CASSAPGLAGVGQYF

V: TRBV7-9
size: few
J: TRBJ1-2
D: NA
DNA: TGTGCCAGCAGCCGGGGAGAATACTATGGCTACACCTTC
CDR3: CASSRGEYYGYTF

V: TRBV28
size: NA
J: TRBJ1-5
D: NA
DNA: TGTGCCAGCAGTTTTTCCCCGGGGTACAGCAATCAGCCCCAGCATTTT
CDR3: CASSFSPGYSNQPQHF

V: TRBV18
size: once
J: TRBJ1-3
D: NA
DNA: TGTGCCAGCTCACCATCGGGGTGGACTGGAAACACCATATATTTT
CDR3: CASSPSGWTGNTIYF

V: TRBV7-8
size: NA
J: TRBJ2-7
D: NA
DNA: TGTGCCAGCAGCTTAGGATCGGGTGGTTACGAGCAGTACTTC
CDR3: CASSLGSGGYEQYF

V: TRBV19
size: NA
J: TRBJ2-2
D: TRBD2
DNA: TGTGCCAGTAGTATAGGGCAGGGACTAGCGGAATCTCTCGGGGAGCTGTTTTTT
CDR3: CASSIGQGLAESLGELFF

V: TRBV28
size: NA
J: TRBJ1-2
D: TRBD1
DNA: TGTGCCAGCAGTTCCTCCGGACAGGGGGCATCGAACTATGGCTACACCTTC
CDR3: CASSSSGQGASNYGYTF

V: TRBV5-8
size: NA
J: TRBJ1-5
D: NA
DNA: TGTGCCAGCAGCCCCGGAAACAACTATCAGCCCCAGCATTTT
CDR3: CASSPGNNYQPQHF

V: TRBV27
size: once
J: TRBJ1-1
D: NA
DNA: TGTGCCAGCAGTTTATCGAAGGAGCTGAACACTGAAGCTTTCTTT
CDR3: CASSLSKELNTEAFF

V: TRBV6-4
size: many
J: TRBJ2-2
D: TRBD2
DNA: TGTGCCAGCAGTCCGAGTAGCGGGAACCAGAACACCGGGGAGCTGTTTTTT
CDR3: CASSPSSGNQNTGELFF

V: TRBV11-2
size: NA
J: TRBJ2-1
D: NA
DNA: TGTGCCAGCAGCCCCGGGACTTTCTACAATGAGCAGTTCTTC
CDR3: CASSPGTFYNEQFF

V: TRBV6-1
size: NA
J: TRBJ1-2
D: NA
DNA: TGTGCCAGCAGTGCCCAAGGGGGACTTTGGGGCTACACCTTC
CDR3: CASSAQGGLWGYTF

V: TRBV25-1
size: NA
J: TRBJ2-1
D: NA
DNA: TGTGCCAGCAGTGAAAGGTCGACTAGCTCCTACAATGAGCAGTTCTTC
CDR3: CASSERSTSSYNEQFF

V: TRBV2
size: NA
J: TRBJ2-3
D: NA
DNA: TGTGCCAGCAGTGTACAGCTGGGCACAGATACGCAGTATTTT
CDR3: CASSVQLGTDTQYF

V: TRBV11-2
size: NA
J: TRBJ2-5
D: TRBD2
DNA: TGTGCCAGCAGCCCGAGAGAGAAGACTAGCTTTTTCGAGACCCAGTACTTC
CDR3: CASSPREKTSFFETQYF

V: TRBV6-1
size: NA
J: TRBJ1-1
D: TRBD1
DNA: TGTGCCAGCAGTGAAGCAGGACAGGGGAACACTGAAGCTTTCTTT
CDR3: CASSEAGQGNTEAFF

V: TRBV28
size: NA
J: TRBJ2-4
D: TRBD2
DNA: TGTGCCAGCAGTTTGGGAGGACTAGCGGGAGGGCCAACCAAAAACATTCAGTACTTC
CDR3: CASSLGGLAGGPTKNIQYF

V: TRBV19
size: NA
J: TRBJ2-7
D: TRBD2
DNA: TGTGCCAGTAGTATTGTGTCGGCGGGAGTAAGCTACGAGCAGTACTTC
CDR3: CASSIVSAGVSYEQYF

V: TRBV18
size: NA
J: TRBJ1-1
D: NA
DNA: TGTGCCAGCTCAGACCGGTCGGCTGGGGGTACTGAAGCTTTCTTT
CDR3: CASSDRSAGGTEAFF

V: TRBV28
size: few
J: TRBJ2-3
D: NA
DNA: TGTGCCAGCACTCCGGGGGTAAGCACAGATACGCAGTATTTT
CDR3: CASTPGVSTDTQYF

V: TRBV7-9
size: NA
J: TRBJ1-2
D: NA
DNA: TGTGCCAGCAGCCCTAGCCAGGTAGGCTATGGCTACACCTTC
CDR3: CASSPSQVGYGYTF